A selection of T cell receptor beta chains follows, all from one sample in a study of T cell responses to AZD1222 COVID-19 vaccine. Assay used: immunoSEQ multiplex PCR; TCRdb lists only in-frame clones, some missing. The sample records tens of thousands of clones, less than 95% being singletons. Source: peripheral blood, taken 28 days after the second AZD1222 dose. The receptors were gathered from an adult who received the AZD1222 COVID-19 vaccine. Each CDR3 is given with its conserved first and last residue. A D gene is named only where the DNA matches it firmly. Size is stated for part of the rows, as once, few or many counts, or as a class when the clone is expanded.

TRBV7-9,TRBD1,TRBJ1-2,-,CASSLDQGVNGYTF,TGTGCCAGCAGCTTAGATCAGGGGGTGAATGGCTACACCTTC
TRBV11-2,-,TRBJ1-2,few,CASSLGVAASYGYTF,TGTGCCAGCAGCTTAGGGGTAGCAGCGAGCTATGGCTACACCTTC
TRBV7-8,-,TRBJ2-3,few,CASSYSTDTQYF,TGTGCCAGCAGTTATAGCACAGATACGCAGTATTTT
TRBV27,-,TRBJ1-2,-,CASSLRGDGYTF,TGTGCCAGCAGTTTAAGGGGGGACGGCTACACCTTC
TRBV6-2/TRBV6-3,-,TRBJ2-6,-,CASSPGARLLTF,TGTGCCAGCAGTCCCGGAGCCCGACTCCTGACTTTC
TRBV7-3,-,TRBJ2-3,-,CASSLGAATDTQYF,TGTGCCAGCAGCTTAGGAGCGGCCACAGATACGCAGTATTTT
TRBV9,-,TRBJ2-2,-,CASSAGYDGELFF,TGTGCCAGCAGCGCAGGGTACGACGGGGAGCTGTTTTTT
TRBV18,TRBD1,TRBJ1-1,-,CASSPPRTGALNTEAFF,TGTGCCAGCTCACCACCCCGGACAGGGGCATTGAACACTGAAGCTTTCTTT
TRBV6-5,TRBD1,TRBJ2-7,-,CASKRAGQGLYEQYF,TGTGCCAGCAAGCGGGCGGGACAGGGGCTCTACGAGCAGTACTTC
TRBV9,TRBD2,TRBJ2-7,-,CASSPTPGGSPSYEQYF,TGTGCCAGCAGCCCCACCCCCGGGGGGTCCCCCTCCTACGAGCAGTACTTC
TRBV5-4,TRBD1,TRBJ1-2,-,CASSLPPGQSSNYGYTF,TGTGCCAGCAGCTTACCCCCGGGACAGTCCTCTAACTATGGCTACACCTTC
TRBV7-6,-,TRBJ2-5,-,CASSHGETQYF,TGTGCCAGCTCCCACGGGGAGACCCAGTACTTC
TRBV7-2,TRBD1,TRBJ1-2,-,CASSPMGTGRGYTF,TGTGCCAGCAGCCCGATGGGGACAGGGAGGGGCTACACCTTC
TRBV2,-,TRBJ2-5,-,CASGRETQYF,TGTGCCAGCGGCCGGGAGACCCAGTACTTC
TRBV18,TRBD1,TRBJ1-5,-,CASSPDRANQPQHF,TGTGCCAGCTCACCAGACAGGGCCAATCAGCCCCAGCATTTT
TRBV6-1,TRBD1,TRBJ1-1,-,CASSGGGRGLNTEAFF,TGTGCCAGCAGTGGGGGAGGCAGGGGGTTGAACACTGAAGCTTTCTTT
TRBV4-3,-,TRBJ2-1,-,CASSNGAGRKYNEQFF,TGCGCCAGCAGCAACGGAGCAGGGCGAAAGTACAATGAGCAGTTCTTC
TRBV7-3,TRBD1,TRBJ1-6,-,CASSRQGIDSPLHF,TGTGCCAGCAGCAGACAGGGTATCGATTCACCCCTCCACTTT
TRBV5-1,-,TRBJ1-1,-,CASSLGQRKNTEAFF,TGCGCCAGCAGCTTGGGACAGAGAAAGAACACTGAAGCTTTCTTT
TRBV11-2,-,TRBJ2-7,-,CASSSATYEQYF,TGTGCCAGCAGCTCAGCTACCTACGAGCAGTACTTC
TRBV6-2/TRBV6-3,-,TRBJ1-3,-,CASSYSLGQTGNTIYF,TGTGCCAGCAGTTACTCCCTCGGACAGACTGGAAACACCATATATTTT
TRBV2,-,TRBJ1-4,-,CASSPNGRNEKLFF,TGTGCCAGCAGCCCCAACGGCCGAAATGAAAAACTGTTTTTT
TRBV15,-,TRBJ1-4,-,CATSRDSREKLFF,TGTGCCACCAGCAGGGATTCCCGGGAAAAACTGTTTTTT
TRBV4-2,TRBD2,TRBJ2-7,-,CASSQAVAGGTYEQYF,TGTGCCAGCAGCCAAGCCGTAGCGGGGGGTACCTACGAGCAGTACTTC
TRBV25-1,-,TRBJ1-1,once,CASSELGPNTEAFF,TGTGCCAGCAGTGAATTGGGGCCGAACACTGAAGCTTTCTTT
TRBV7-2,-,TRBJ2-5,few,CASSFGGGETQYF,TGTGCCAGCAGCTTCGGCGGGGGCGAGACCCAGTACTTC
TRBV6-5,-,TRBJ1-2,-,CASSVGVGLRYGYTF,TGTGCCAGCAGCGTCGGGGTAGGGCTGCGCTATGGCTACACCTTC
TRBV6-1,TRBD1,TRBJ1-5,once,CASSQQGSNQPQHF,TGTGCCAGCAGTCAACAGGGGAGCAATCAGCCCCAGCATTTT
TRBV28,-,TRBJ2-7,-,CASSTGIGEQYF,TGTGCCAGCAGTACAGGGATCGGGGAGCAGTACTTC
TRBV28,TRBD2,TRBJ2-7,-,CASSSPAGGGYYEQYF,TGTGCCAGCAGTTCTCCCGCCGGCGGGGGGTACTACGAGCAGTACTTC
TRBV29-1,TRBD1,TRBJ1-2,-,CSVIGQGGGGYTF,TGCAGCGTGATTGGACAGGGTGGCGGTGGCTACACCTTC
TRBV18,-,TRBJ1-3,-,CASSPADSSRTIYF,TGTGCCAGCTCCCCCGCAGACAGTAGTCGGACCATATATTTT
TRBV19,-,TRBJ1-5,-,CASSIPGGIGNQPQHF,TGTGCCAGTAGTATACCGGGAGGGATCGGCAATCAGCCCCAGCATTTT
TRBV4-1,TRBD1,TRBJ1-2,-,CASSRLTGGESYGYTF,TGCGCCAGCAGCCGCCTGACAGGGGGCGAGAGCTATGGCTACACCTTC
TRBV2,-,TRBJ2-5,-,CASSEGPGETQYF,TGTGCCAGCAGTGAAGGGCCGGGGGAGACCCAGTACTTC
TRBV6-5,-,TRBJ1-3,-,CASSYSFRSGNTIYF,TGTGCCAGCAGTTACTCGTTTCGCTCTGGAAACACCATATATTTT
TRBV24-1,TRBD1,TRBJ2-1,once,CATSDLGQEHNEQFF,TGTGCCACCAGTGATCTAGGACAGGAACACAATGAGCAGTTCTTC
TRBV9,TRBD1,TRBJ2-1,-,CASSVAQGDYNEQFF,TGTGCCAGCAGCGTAGCCCAGGGGGACTACAATGAGCAGTTCTTC
TRBV10-3,-,TRBJ1-1,-,CAISEKKRDTEAFF,TGTGCCATCAGTGAGAAAAAACGGGACACTGAAGCTTTCTTT
TRBV5-5,-,TRBJ2-5,-,CASSSIPTGHGETQYF,TGTGCCAGCAGCTCGATCCCTACAGGCCATGGGGAGACCCAGTACTTC
TRBV25-1,-,TRBJ2-3,-,CASSEFPDPTDTQYF,TGTGCCAGCAGTGAATTCCCGGACCCTACAGATACGCAGTATTTT
TRBV5-5,TRBD1,TRBJ2-5,-,CASSLGGQGGETQYF,TGTGCCAGCAGCTTGGGAGGACAGGGCGGGGAGACCCAGTACTTC
TRBV28,-,TRBJ1-5,-,CASNSGGNRDQPQHF,TGTGCCAGCAATTCCGGAGGGAATCGTGATCAGCCCCAGCATTTT
TRBV29-1,-,TRBJ2-5,once,CSVGRVQETQYF,TGCAGCGTTGGTCGCGTCCAAGAGACCCAGTACTTC
TRBV4-1,-,TRBJ2-7,-,CASSLRPPYEQYF,TGCGCCAGCAGCCTCAGGCCCCCCTACGAGCAGTACTTC